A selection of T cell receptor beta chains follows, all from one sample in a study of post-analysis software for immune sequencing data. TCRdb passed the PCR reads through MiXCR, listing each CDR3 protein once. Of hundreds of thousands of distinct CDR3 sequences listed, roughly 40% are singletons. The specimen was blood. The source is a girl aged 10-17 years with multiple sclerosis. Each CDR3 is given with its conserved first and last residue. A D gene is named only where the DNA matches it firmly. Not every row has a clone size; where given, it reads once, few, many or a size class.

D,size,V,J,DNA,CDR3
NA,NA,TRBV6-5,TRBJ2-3,TGTGCCAGCAGTTCCTACAGGAGGCAGGGTACGCAGTATTTT,CASSSYRRQGTQYF
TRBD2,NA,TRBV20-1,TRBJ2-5,TGCAGTGCTACGGGACTAGCGGGGGGGCAAGAGACCCAGTACTTC,CSATGLAGGQETQYF
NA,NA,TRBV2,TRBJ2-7,TGTGCCAGCAGTGAAGAATTAGCGGCTCACTACGAGCAGTACTTC,CASSEELAAHYEQYF
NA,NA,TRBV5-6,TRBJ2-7,TGTGCCAGCAGCTCGGTCCAGGGCAGAACCTACGAGCAGTACTTC,CASSSVQGRTYEQYF
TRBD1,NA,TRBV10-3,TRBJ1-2,TGTGCCATCAGACAGGGGAGTTTGGACTACACCTTC,CAIRQGSLDYTF
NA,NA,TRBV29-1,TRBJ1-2,TGCAGCGCTGCCCAGGGCGGCTATGGCTACACCTTC,CSAAQGGYGYTF
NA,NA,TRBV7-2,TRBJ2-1,TGTGCCAGCAGCTTATACAGCGGTAACGGTGAGCAGTTCTTC,CASSLYSGNGEQFF
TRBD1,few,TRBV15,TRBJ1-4,TGTGCCACCAGCGTCTACAGGGGAATAACGGGAAAACTGTTTTTT,CATSVYRGITGKLFF
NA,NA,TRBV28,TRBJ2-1,TGTGCCAGCACGTACGGGGACCAATCCCTCCGTCAGCAGTTCTTC,CASTYGDQSLRQQFF
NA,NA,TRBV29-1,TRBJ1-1,TGCAGCGTTGGGGGCAGGGCGGACACTGAAGCTTTCTTT,CSVGGRADTEAFF
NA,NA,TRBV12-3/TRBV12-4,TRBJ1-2,TGTGCCAGCAGTTTAGATCCGGCCTACACCTTC,CASSLDPAYTF
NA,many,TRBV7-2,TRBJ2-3,TGTGCCAGCAGCTCCACCCGCGGGAGCACAGATACGCAGTATTTT,CASSSTRGSTDTQYF
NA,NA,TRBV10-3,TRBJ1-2,TGTGCCGCAGGACAGCCTAACTATGGCTACACCTTC,CAAGQPNYGYTF
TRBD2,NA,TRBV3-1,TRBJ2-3,TGTGCCAGCAGCCAAGGGGCTAGCGGGACAGATACGCGGTATTTT,CASSQGASGTDTRYF
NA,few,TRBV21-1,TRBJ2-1,TGTGCCAGCATCCTGGGGCGTGAGCAGTTCTTC,CASILGREQFF
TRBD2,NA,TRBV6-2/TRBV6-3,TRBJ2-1,TGTGCCAGCAGTTACGCCCTCCCTAGCGGGAGACGGAATGAGCAGTTCTTC,CASSYALPSGRRNEQFF
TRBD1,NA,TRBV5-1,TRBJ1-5,TGCGCCAGCAGCTTGGGCCCGACCGGGTGGACAGGGGGCAAAGGGAGCAATCAGCCCCAGCATTTT,CASSLGPTGWTGGKGSNQPQHF
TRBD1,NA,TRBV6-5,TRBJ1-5,TGTGCCAGCTCACCAGAGGGGACAGCGGGTCAGCCCCAGCATTTT,CASSPEGTAGQPQHF
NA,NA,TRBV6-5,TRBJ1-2,TGTGCCAGCAGTTACCTAAGGGGTGGCTACACCTTC,CASSYLRGGYTF
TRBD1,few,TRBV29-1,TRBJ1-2,TGCAGCGTAGACCGGGACAGGGGGATTTATGGCTACACCTTC,CSVDRDRGIYGYTF
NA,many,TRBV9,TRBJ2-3,TGTGCCAGCAGCGTAGAGGCGGTTAACACAGATACGCAGTATTTT,CASSVEAVNTDTQYF
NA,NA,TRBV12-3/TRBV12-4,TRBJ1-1,TGTGCCAGCAGTTTTCGGGGTGAAGCTTTCTTT,CASSFRGEAFF
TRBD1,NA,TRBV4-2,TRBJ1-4,TGTGCCAGCAGCCAAGACGGAAGCGGACAGGGGGAAAAACGGTTTTTT,CASSQDGSGQGEKRFF
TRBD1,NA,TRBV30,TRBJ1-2,TGTGCCTGGAGTTACCTAACAGGGGGCCAAGGCTACACCTTC,CAWSYLTGGQGYTF
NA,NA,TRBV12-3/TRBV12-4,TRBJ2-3,TGTGCCAGCAGTTTTCGGGGGAAAGATACGCAGTATTTT,CASSFRGKDTQYF